These 23 T cell receptor beta chains came from one sample sequenced in a study of CD8+ T cells in alopecia areata. Extracted from the samples, RNA was reverse transcribed into cDNA to serve as the sequencing template. TCRdb's copy holds only in-frame clones and misses some; the assay was immunoSEQ multiplex PCR. In the table there are about 190,000 clones, just under 60% of which are singletons. The sequencing here drew on CD4+ T cells sorted from blood, taken at week 0. The receptors come from a human donor with alopecia areata.

The gene calls are TRBV29-1 and TRBJ2-2, with D unclear. Germline V gives CDR1 SQVTM, CDR2 ANQGSEA. This CDR3 comprises 16 residues. Trimming took 4 bases from V and 0 from J, leaving 15 bases between them. CDR3 residues: CSVGGAPASNTGELFF. The CDR3, as DNA: TGCAGCGTTGGCGGTGCCCCAGCCTCGAACACCGGGGAGCTGTTTTTT.

This clone was seen a handful of times. The germline gene is not matched at one end of the junction; a read error may be the cause. CDR3: CASRDDLGARCF. The CDR3 DNA reads TGTGCCAGCAGGGACGACTTAGGAGCCCGTTGCTTC. The chain uses TRBV2 and TRBJ2-7; no clear D gene. CDR1 is SNHLY and CDR2 is FYNNEI in the germline V gene. This CDR3 comprises 12 residues. The full variable domain, its missing parts supplied by reference TRBV2 and TRBJ2-7, is EPEVTQTPSHQVTQMGQEVILRCVPISNHLYFYWYRQILGQKVEFLVSFYNNEISEKSEIFDDQFSVERPDGSNFTLKIRSTKLEDSAMYFCASRDDLGARCFGPGTRLTVT.

V usage is TRBV19 and J usage is TRBJ2-7; 9 bases are a match to TRBD1. V shed 6 bases and J 2 bases; nucleotides not matched to a gene: 8. Germline V gives CDR1 LNHDA, CDR2 SQIVND (reference sequence). CDR3 size: 15 residues. In DNA form, the CDR3 reads TGTGCCAGTAGCCGATCGGGACAGGGTGCCTACGAGCAGTACTTC. Translation: CASSRSGQGAYEQYF.

The chain uses TRBV25-1 and TRBJ2-7, with 9 positions matching TRBD1. The trim removed 3 bases at V and 2 bases at J, leaving 5 bases unmatched. Germline CDR1 reads MGHDK; CDR2 reads SYGVNS. The CDR3 runs 15 residues. The CDR3 DNA is TGTGCCAGCAGTGAGCTGGGACAGGGTACCTACGAGCAGTACTTC. Translating it yields CASSELGQGTYEQYF.

The chain employs TRBV29-1 and TRBJ1-2; 7 bases align to TRBD1. The length of the CDR3 is 12 residues. The V and J ends lost 5 bases and 6 bases, in that order; junction bases with no gene match: 6. Germline values: CDR1 SQVTM, CDR2 ANQGSEA. The CDR3 sequence is CSVHRGRNGYTF. DNA of the CDR3: TGCAGCGTTCACAGGGGAAGGAATGGCTACACCTTC.

V and J are TRBV25-1 and TRBJ1-1; 7 bases line up with TRBD1. Germline loops: CDR1 MGHDK, CDR2 SYGVNS. The J segment lost 1 base and the V segment lost 5 bases, leaving 13 bases of the junction unmatched. This CDR3 has 17 residues. In DNA, the CDR3 is TGTGCCAGCAGTACCCTAGGGACAGATCGCCCGAACACTGAAGCTTTCTTT. Residues: CASSTLGTDRPNTEAFF.

This clone was picked up a small number of times. The V call is TRBV25-1, the J call TRBJ1-4; D is ambiguous. CDR1 is MGHDK, CDR2 SYGVNS, per germline. V lost 2 bases, J lost 7 bases, and 11 bases lay in between. CDR3 length equals 14 residues. Here the CDR3 DNA reads TGTGCCAGCAGTGAACAGAACGGAGTTGAAAAACTGTTTTTT. Translation: CASSEQNGVEKLFF. The whole variable domain, remainder taken from reference TRBV25-1 and TRBJ1-4, is EADIYQTPRYLVIGTGKKITLECSQTMGHDKMYWYQQDPGMELHLIHYSYGVNSTEKGDLSSESTVSRIRTEHFPLTLESARPSHTSQYLCASSEQNGVEKLFFGSGTQLSVL.

The chain is built from TRBV30 and TRBJ1-1; D not certain. Looked up from germline, CDR1 is GTSNPN and CDR2 is SVGIG (reference sequence). The CDR3 has 15 residues. V lost 3 bases and J 1 base, leaving 15 bases between the germline ends. Written as DNA, the CDR3 is TGTGCCTGGAGCGAGAACCCACGGGGGAACACTGAAGCTTTCTTT. This gives the protein CAWSENPRGNTEAFF.

The chain recombines TRBV2 with TRBJ2-1; D uncertain. This CDR3 has 16 amino acids. CDR1 is SNHLY, CDR2 FYNNEI, per germline. Trimming stripped 1 base from V and 4 bases from J, with 14 bases between. As DNA, the CDR3 is TGTGCCAGCAGTGAAGTGGGGTGGGGAACATACAATGAGCAGTTCTTC. It encodes CASSEVGWGTYNEQFF.

V is TRBV6-5 and J is TRBJ2-3, with unresolved D. V shed 4 bases and J shed 8 bases, with 10 bases lying between them. Germline V gives CDR1 MNHEY, CDR2 SVGAGI. CDR3 size: 12 residues. The DNA of the CDR3 is TGTGCCAGCAGTTCCGAATCGGGTACGCAGTATTTT. Its translation is CASSSESGTQYF.

The gene calls are TRBV6-5 and TRBJ2-7, with D possibly matching TRBD1 (6 bases). Trimming took 5 bases from V and 9 from J, leaving 17 bases between them. CDR3 size: 13 residues. Germline CDR1 and CDR2: MNHEY and SVGAGI. The CDR3, as DNA: TGTGCCAGCAGTAAAAGGACAGTAGAGTCGCAGTACTTC. It is translated as CASSKRTVESQYF.

This clone was observed a few times. The chain carries TRBV29-1 and TRBJ2-1, with D unresolved. Germline lookup yields CDR1 SQVTM and CDR2 ANQGSEA. CDR3 size: 15 residues. V dropped 4 bases and J dropped 5 bases, with 18 bases sitting between them. CDR3 coding DNA: TGCAGCGTTGTTGGGCTGGGCGGAGCGAACAATGAGCAGTTCTTC. It encodes CSVVGLGGANNEQFF.

Only a few counts were recorded for this clone. V and J are TRBV29-1 and TRBJ2-1; D is unclear. Germline CDR1 SQVTM, CDR2 ANQGSEA. The CDR3 covers 14 residues. Deletions cut 4 bases from V and 0 bases from J, with 10 bases between. In nucleotides, the CDR3 is TGCAGCGTTGCTGCGCTCCTCTCCTACAATGAGCAGTTCTTC. It is translated as CSVAALLSYNEQFF.

The chain combines TRBV29-1 with TRBJ2-1; D not resolved. There are 13 residues in the CDR3. Germline V gene data show CDR1 as SQVTM and CDR2 as ANQGSEA. V lost 4 bases, J lost 2 bases, and 9 bases lay in between. CDR3 in DNA: TGCAGCGTTGCTGGGATTACCTACAATGAGCAGTTCTTC. It translates to CSVAGITYNEQFF.

About this clone itself: The same CDR3 also results from other DNA sequences found in this sample. The chain recombines TRBV6-5 with TRBJ2-2; D is uncertain. The CDR3 has 14 residues. Trimming cost V 0 bases and J 1 base, with 3 bases left between them. Germline lookup yields CDR1 MNHEY and CDR2 SVGAGI. CDR3 residues: CASSYSQNTGELFF. DNA for the CDR3: TGTGCCAGCAGTTACTCCCAGAACACCGGGGAGCTGTTTTTT.

In this sample, this clone turned up a few times. The same CDR3 also results from other DNA sequences found in this sample. The genes are TRBV29-1 and TRBJ2-5; TRBD1 might be the D (5 bases). The CDR3 is 12 residues long. The germline V and J ends were trimmed by 4 bases and 1 base, with 7 bases remaining between them. CDR1 and CDR2 from the germline V gene are SQVTM and ANQGSEA. The CDR3 DNA follows: TGCAGCGTTGGTCAGGGCCAAGAGACCCAGTACTTC. Its translation is CSVGQGQETQYF.

This clone was observed a handful of times. The gene calls are TRBV19 and TRBJ1-3, with 7 nucleotides matching TRBD1. V was clipped by 5 bases and J by 2 bases; unmatched bases: 12. Germline CDR1 reads LNHDA; CDR2 reads SQIVND (reference sequence). This CDR3 has 17 residues. CDR3 bases: TGTGCCAGTAGTCCCATCGCCCAGGGGGAAACTGGAAACACCATATATTTT. Amino acid sequence: CASSPIAQGETGNTIYF.

The rearrangement joins TRBV27 to TRBJ1-5; 7 nucleotides agree with TRBD1. The J segment lost 4 bases and the V segment lost 5 bases, leaving 8 bases of the junction unmatched. Germline lookup yields CDR1 MNHEY and CDR2 SMNVEV (reference sequence). CDR3 length: 15 amino acids. DNA of the CDR3: TGTGCCAGCAGTCCAAGGACAGGACCAAATCAGCCCCAGCATTTT. This sequence encodes CASSPRTGPNQPQHF.

This chain connects TRBV18 to TRBJ1-5; tentative D call: TRBD1 (5 bases). The germline CDR1 and CDR2 sequences are KGHSH and LQKENI. V was trimmed by 6 bases and J by 7 bases, leaving 13 bases between them. This CDR3 has 13 residues. CDR3 sequence reads: CASSPGGRQPQHF. Here the CDR3 DNA reads TGTGCCAGCTCCCCCGGGGGACGGCAGCCCCAGCATTTT.

This chain links TRBV2 with TRBJ2-5; 7 bases agree with TRBD1. Trimming took 5 bases from V and 2 from J; bases not matched to a gene: 8. CDR3 length: 15 amino acids. Germline V lookup: CDR1 SNHLY, CDR2 FYNNEI. CDR3 region: CASSPRTGPQETQYF. Written as DNA, the CDR3 is TGTGCCAGCAGTCCCAGGACAGGACCACAAGAGACCCAGTACTTC.

V is TRBV23-1 and J is TRBJ2-5; TRBD2 matches 7 bases. TRBV23-1 is assigned to the ORF class and has an uncertain function. V lost 3 bases and J lost 5; bases outside the gene matches: 6. This CDR3 has 14 amino acids. Here the CDR3 reads CASSHPGGSETQYF. CDR3 DNA sequence: TGCGCCAGCAGTCACCCCGGGGGGTCGGAGACCCAGTACTTC.

This clone showed up many times. V gene TRBV7-9 combines with J gene TRBJ2-2; possibly TRBD2 for D (6 bases). The CDR3 is made up of 14 amino acids. The germline gives CDR1 SEHNR, CDR2 FQNEAQ (reference sequence). The V end was cut by 8 bases, the J end by 1 base, with 11 bases between. The CDR3 protein is CASLLEGNTGELFF. CDR3 in DNA: TGTGCCAGCCTTTTGGAGGGGAACACCGGGGAGCTGTTTTTT.

This chain links TRBV9 with TRBJ2-6; 9 positions match TRBD2. CDR3 length: 15 amino acids. The trim removed 3 bases at V and 7 bases at J, leaving 5 bases unmatched. CDR1 and CDR2 (germline): SGDLS, YYNGEE. CDR3 in DNA: TGTGCCAGCAGCGAGAGCGGGGGGAGTGCCAACGTCCTGACTTTC. Its protein is CASSESGGSANVLTF.